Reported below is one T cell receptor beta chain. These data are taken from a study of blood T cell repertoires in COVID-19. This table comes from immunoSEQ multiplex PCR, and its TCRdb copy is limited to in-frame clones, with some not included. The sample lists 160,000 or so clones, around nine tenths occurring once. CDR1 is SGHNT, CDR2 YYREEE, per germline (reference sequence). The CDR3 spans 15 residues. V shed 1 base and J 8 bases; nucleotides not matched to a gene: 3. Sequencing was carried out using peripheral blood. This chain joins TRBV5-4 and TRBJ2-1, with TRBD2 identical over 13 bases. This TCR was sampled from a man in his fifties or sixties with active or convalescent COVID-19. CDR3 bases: TGTGCCAGCAGCTTGCGGACTAGCGGGAGAGATGAGCAGTTCTTC. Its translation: CASSLRTSGRDEQFF.